Below, 21 T cell receptor beta chains from the same sample are listed, as sequenced in a study of CD8+ T cells in alopecia areata. As to treatment: oral pan-JAK inhibitor, 5-10 mg twice daily. cDNA serving as the sequencing template came from extracted, reverse transcribed RNA. Clones were sequenced by immunoSEQ multiplex PCR, and TCRdb holds only the in-frame ones, with some missing. This sample has fewer than 150,000 clones, with around three fifths found just once. This specimen was CD4+ T cells sorted from blood, taken at week 24, from a patient treated with tofacitinib. These receptors originate from a human donor with alopecia areata.

The chain has TRBV7-2 and TRBJ2-5; 7 bases are shared with TRBD2. Trimming at V came to 4 bases and at J to 4 bases, leaving 9 bases not matched to a gene. This CDR3 region has 15 residues. Germline V gene data show CDR1 as SGHTA and CDR2 as FQGNSA. The chain's CDR3 is CASSSPAGTPETQYF. As DNA, the CDR3 is TGTGCCAGCAGCTCACCAGCGGGGACCCCAGAGACCCAGTACTTC.

J is TRBJ2-3 and V is TRBV6-5; 14 bases agree with TRBD2. The V gene's germline CDR1 is MNHEY and CDR2 SVGAGI. The trim removed 4 bases at V and 1 base at J, leaving 1 base unmatched. The CDR3 is 16 residues long. CDR3 DNA: TGTGCCAGCAGTTTGGGACTAGCGGGGGGCACAGATACGCAGTATTTT. It is translated as CASSLGLAGGTDTQYF.

Only a few counts were recorded for this clone. The genes are TRBV30 and TRBJ2-2; no firm D call. Trimming left V 0 bases short and J 4 bases short, with 12 bases between. Germline CDR1 reads GTSNPN; CDR2 reads SVGIG (reference sequence). The CDR3 runs 15 residues. The CDR3 here is CAWSVPFRRTGELFF. The CDR3 DNA sequence: TGTGCCTGGAGTGTACCTTTTCGGCGCACCGGGGAGCTGTTTTTT.

This clone is a singleton in its sample. Within the sample, other DNA sequences also encode this same CDR3. This chain joins TRBV30 and TRBJ2-2; no definite D call. With 0 bases removed from V and 5 bases from J, the gap between germline ends came to 7 bases. CDR1 is GTSNPN and CDR2 is SVGIG in the germline V gene (reference sequence). The CDR3 contains 13 residues. The CDR3 is CAWSVTPTGELFF. CDR3 DNA: TGTGCCTGGAGTGTTACCCCAACCGGGGAGCTGTTTTTT.

This clone has more than one count but fewer than ten. This chain connects TRBV25-1 to TRBJ1-2; unclear D gene. The CDR3 extends over 13 amino acids. Per the germline V gene, CDR1 is MGHDK and CDR2 is SYGVNS. Trimming left V 3 bases short and J 2 bases short, with 7 bases between. The CDR3 loop is CASSDFSNYGYTF. CDR3 coding DNA: TGTGCCAGCAGTGATTTCAGCAACTATGGCTACACCTTC.

The CDR3 DNA is TGTGCCAGCAGCCCCGGACTAGCGGCTACCTACAATGAGCAGTTCTTC. It codes for CASSPGLAATYNEQFF. The gene calls are TRBV11-2 and TRBJ2-1; 10 bases fit TRBD2. V trimming: 5 bases; J trimming: 2 bases; junction bases outside the gene matches: 6. Germline loops: CDR1 SGHAT, CDR2 FQNNGV. The CDR3 is 16 residues long.

This clone was found a few times. The chain recombines TRBV7-2 with TRBJ2-3, with 11 bases matching TRBD2. This CDR3 has 14 amino acids. CDR1 is SGHTA and CDR2 is FQGNSA in the germline V gene. Trimming cost V 6 bases and J 5 bases; bases outside gene matches: 4. Here the CDR3 reads CASSSGGAGDTQYF. The CDR3 DNA sequence: TGTGCCAGCAGTAGCGGGGGGGCTGGAGATACGCAGTATTTT.

V gene TRBV7-9 combines with J gene TRBJ2-7; possible D gene TRBD2, 7 bases. Germline V lookup: CDR1 SEHNR, CDR2 FQNEAQ (reference sequence). V gave up 1 base and J gave up 0 bases, with 10 bases separating them. The CDR3 covers 15 residues. For the CDR3, the DNA is TGTGCCAGCAGCTTAGGCGGGGGCCGCTCCTACGAGCAGTACTTC. Amino acid sequence: CASSLGGGRSYEQYF.

The table lists this clone with a few counts. The CDR3 region is CASKHSLSNEQFF. The CDR3 coding sequence is TGTGCCAGCAAGCATAGCTTGAGCAATGAGCAGTTCTTC. The gene calls are TRBV7-9 and TRBJ2-1; D not resolved. CDR1 SEHNR and CDR2 FQNEAQ come from the germline V gene (reference sequence). Trimming removed 7 bases at V and 6 bases at J, with 13 bases between. This CDR3 spans 13 amino acids.

The CDR3 region is CASSQAGTGGNEQFF. CDR3 nucleotide sequence: TGTGCCAGCAGCCAGGCCGGGACAGGGGGTAATGAGCAGTTCTTC. This rearrangement joins TRBV7-2 to TRBJ2-1; 11 bases line up with TRBD1. The CDR3 sequence is 15 residues long. CDR1 is SGHTA and CDR2 is FQGNSA in the germline V gene. V lost 5 bases and J lost 7; bases outside the gene matches: 7. The whole variable domain, remainder taken from reference TRBV7-2 and TRBJ2-1, is GAGVSQSPSNKVTEKGKDVELRCDPISGHTALYWYRQSLGQGLEFLIYFQGNSAPDKSGLPSDRFSAERTGGSVSTLTIQRTQQEDSAVYLCASSQAGTGGNEQFFGPGTRLTVL.

This clone was detected a few times. The chain is built from TRBV10-3 and TRBJ2-7; D is unclear. Trimming stripped 5 bases from V and 6 bases from J, with 11 bases between. The CDR3 has 12 amino acids. CDR1 is ENHRY and CDR2 is SYGVKD in the germline V gene. CDR3: CAISSFLREQYF. CDR3 nucleotides: TGTGCCATCAGTTCCTTCTTGCGCGAGCAGTACTTC.

The rearrangement joins TRBV5-1 to TRBJ2-3; no clear D gene. The CDR3 is made up of 14 amino acids. Germline V gene sequence: CDR1 SGHRS, CDR2 YFSETQ. Trimming took off 4 bases at V and 6 bases at J, with 15 bases between the two ends. CDR3 loop: CASSNTLGGDTQYF. In DNA, the CDR3 is TGCGCCAGCAGCAATACTTTGGGCGGCGATACGCAGTATTTT.

The chain couples TRBV5-4 to TRBJ2-3, with 8 bases lining up with TRBD2. This CDR3 has 16 residues. V lost 3 bases to trimming and J lost 2 bases; unmatched junction nucleotides: 8. Germline V lookup: CDR1 SGHNT, CDR2 YYREEE (reference sequence). The CDR3 spells CASSSALAGTTDTQYF. The CDR3 region has the DNA TGTGCCAGCAGCTCTGCTTTAGCGGGGACCACAGATACGCAGTATTTT.

This clone was seen more than once but under ten times. V gene TRBV14 combines with J gene TRBJ1-2; D is unclear. V lost 0 bases and J lost 3, with 11 bases in between. The germline gives CDR1 SGHDN, CDR2 FVKESK. This CDR3 has 15 residues. CDR3 sequence reads: CASSQEGTPDYGYTF. CDR3 bases: TGTGCCAGCAGCCAAGAAGGAACACCTGACTATGGCTACACCTTC.

This clone was observed a few times. This chain connects TRBV10-3 to TRBJ2-7, with TRBD1 identical over 7 bases. Trimming cost V 6 bases and J 7 bases; bases outside gene matches: 9. Germline CDR1 is ENHRY and CDR2 is SYGVKD. CDR3 size: 13 residues. CDR3 sequence (DNA): TGTGCCATCAGGGGGACAGAAAGTCGTGAGCAGTACTTC. Amino acids: CAIRGTESREQYF.

This clone was counted between two and nine times. V and J are TRBV6-5 and TRBJ2-1; 8 bases are shared with TRBD1. The CDR3 is made up of 15 amino acids. The V gene end was trimmed by 3 bases and the J gene end by 7 bases; junction bases not matched to a gene: 8. Germline-derived CDR1 and CDR2 are MNHEY and SVGAGI. The CDR3 sequence: CASSYGRGLKNEQFF. The CDR3 nucleotides read TGTGCCAGCAGTTATGGCAGGGGGCTTAAAAATGAGCAGTTCTTC.

The rearrangement uses TRBV30 and TRBJ2-1; D remains unclear. The V end was cut by 1 base, the J end by 5 bases, with 9 bases between. Germline CDR1 and CDR2: GTSNPN and SVGIG (reference sequence). The CDR3 has 13 amino acids. CDR3 region: CAWSEGGDNEQFF. Written as DNA, the CDR3 is TGTGCCTGGAGTGAGGGTGGGGACAATGAGCAGTTCTTC.

The chain recombines TRBV18 with TRBJ1-5; TRBD1 aligns across 7 bases. From germline, CDR1 is KGHSH and CDR2 LQKENI. V lost 8 bases and J lost 1; bases outside the gene matches: 5. The CDR3 is 14 residues long. DNA of the CDR3: TGTGCCAGCCGGCAGGGGGTAAGCAATCAGCCCCAGCATTTT. Protein sequence: CASRQGVSNQPQHF.

The chain is built from TRBV7-2 and TRBJ2-3; 9 nucleotides align to TRBD2. Trimming took 5 bases from V and 0 from J; bases not matched to a gene: 9. The CDR3 has 17 amino acids. Per the germline V gene, CDR1 is SGHTA and CDR2 is FQGNSA. CDR3 residues: CASSLTGRGGSTDTQYF. In DNA, the CDR3 is TGTGCCAGCAGCCTCACCGGGCGGGGGGGAAGCACAGATACGCAGTATTTT.

The chain is built from TRBV9 and TRBJ2-1, with D perhaps matching TRBD1 (5 bases). Germline-derived CDR1 and CDR2 are SGDLS and YYNGEE. The CDR3 extends over 16 amino acids. The V and J ends lost 4 bases and 4 bases respectively, with 18 bases between them. The CDR3 protein is CASSRGLLPRYNEQFF. The CDR3 coding sequence is TGTGCCAGCAGCAGGGGCCTCCTCCCCCGTTACAATGAGCAGTTCTTC.

V gene TRBV25-1 combines with J gene TRBJ2-1, with 10 bases matching TRBD1. J lost 4 bases, V lost 1 base, and 1 base had no gene match. The CDR3 contains 15 residues. Germline lookup yields CDR1 MGHDK and CDR2 SYGVNS. This chain's CDR3 is CASSELDRGYNEQFF. CDR3 coding DNA: TGTGCCAGCAGTGAATTGGACAGGGGGTACAATGAGCAGTTCTTC.